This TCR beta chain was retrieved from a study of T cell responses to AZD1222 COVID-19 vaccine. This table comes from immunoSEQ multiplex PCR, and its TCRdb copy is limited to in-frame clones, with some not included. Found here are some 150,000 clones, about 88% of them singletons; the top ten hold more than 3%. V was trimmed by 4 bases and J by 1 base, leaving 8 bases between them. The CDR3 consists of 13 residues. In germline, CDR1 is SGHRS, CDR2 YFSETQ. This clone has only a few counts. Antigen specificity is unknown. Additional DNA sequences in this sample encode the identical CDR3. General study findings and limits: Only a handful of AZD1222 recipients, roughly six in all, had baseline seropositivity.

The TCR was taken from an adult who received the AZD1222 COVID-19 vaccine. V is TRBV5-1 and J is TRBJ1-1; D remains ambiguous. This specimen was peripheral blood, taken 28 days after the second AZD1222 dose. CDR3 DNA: TGCGCCAGCAGCCTCGAAGGGAACACTGAAGCTTTCTTT. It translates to CASSLEGNTEAFF.